These 7 T cell receptor beta chains came from one sample sequenced in a study of blood T cell repertoires in COVID-19. Assay: immunoSEQ multiplex PCR; the TCRdb copy retains only in-frame clones and omits some. This sample has under 85,000 clones, with roughly 85% found just once. The source material was peripheral blood. The receptors stem from an elderly man with acute or convalescent COVID-19.

The chain links TRBV6-1 to TRBJ1-6; TRBD1 matches at 8 bases. CDR3 length equals 15 residues. Germline CDR1 and CDR2: MNHNS and SASEGT. V dropped 3 bases and J dropped 7; count of bases not matched to a gene: 5. The CDR3 DNA is TGTGCCAGCAGTGATGGACAGGGTCTCAATTCACCCCTCCACTTT. Its translation: CASSDGQGLNSPLHF.

CDR3 sequence (DNA): TGTGCCAGCAGCGCTACAGGGGCCTTGAACACTGAAGCTTTCTTT. It specifies CASSATGALNTEAFF. This rearrangement joins TRBV9 to TRBJ1-1; TRBD1 agrees at 7 bases. V trimming: 3 bases; J trimming: 0 bases; junction bases outside the gene matches: 5. There are 15 residues in the CDR3. Germline CDR1 is SGDLS and CDR2 is YYNGEE. Full variable domain (outside the CDR3, taken from reference TRBV9 and TRBJ1-1): DSGVTQTPKHLITATGQRVTLRCSPRSGDLSVYWYQQSLDQGLQFLIQYYNGEERAKGNILERFSAQQFPDLHSELNLSSLELGDSALYFCASSATGALNTEAFFGQGTRLTVV.

The gene calls are TRBV10-3 and TRBJ2-5; TRBD2 might be the D (7 bases). Between the trimmed V and J ends, which lost 4 bases and 5 bases, there was a span of 11 bases. Germline CDR1 ENHRY, CDR2 SYGVKD. The CDR3 consists of 13 residues. The CDR3 is CAISARGAETQYF. CDR3 bases: TGTGCCATCAGTGCACGGGGGGCGGAGACCCAGTACTTC.

This chain links TRBV7-9 with TRBJ2-5; 10 nucleotides agree with TRBD1. CDR1 is SEHNR and CDR2 is FQNEAQ in the germline V gene (reference sequence). The CDR3 is 14 residues long. The trim removed 5 bases at V and 3 bases at J, leaving 3 bases unmatched. The CDR3 sequence: CASSPTGGEETQYF. The CDR3 nucleotides read TGTGCCAGCAGCCCGACAGGGGGCGAAGAGACCCAGTACTTC.

The chain uses TRBV24-1 and TRBJ2-3, with 7 bases identical to TRBD2. The CDR3 spans 15 residues. V lost 1 base, J lost 3 bases, and 3 bases stayed unmatched. Germline CDR1 is KGHDR and CDR2 is SFDVKD. The chain's CDR3 is CATSDLKRETDTQYF. The CDR3 coding sequence is TGTGCCACCAGTGATTTAAAGCGGGAAACAGATACGCAGTATTTT.

V is TRBV7-3 and J is TRBJ2-7, with 7 bases aligning to TRBD1. The J segment lost 2 bases and the V segment lost 5 bases, leaving 9 bases of the junction unmatched. The CDR3 has 15 amino acids. Germline V gives CDR1 SGHTA, CDR2 FQGTGA. Here the CDR3 reads CASSPTPGQAYEQYF. The CDR3 DNA sequence: TGTGCCAGCAGCCCTACCCCCGGACAGGCCTACGAGCAGTACTTC.

The genes are TRBV11-2 and TRBJ1-1; TRBD1 might be the D (6 bases). Trimming shortened V by 2 bases and J by 5 bases, and 18 bases separated the two germline ends. Per the germline V gene, CDR1 is SGHAT and CDR2 is FQNNGV. The CDR3 length is 16 residues. The CDR3 bases are TGTGCCAGCAGCTTATTCCCCCAGGGGCTGGGGACTGAAGCTTTCTTT. Translating gives CASSLFPQGLGTEAFF.